This paragraph covers one TCR beta chain sequence. The data stem from a study of human T cells and chemical hapten exposure. TCRdb re-analysed the RACE reads in MiXCR, keeping a single row per CDR3 protein. The data show roughly 130,000 distinct CDR3 sequences, with approximately 9.5% seen just once and 1.5% to 2% held by the top ten. Regarding time point: healthy volunteer bleed at 2 weeks. Unfractionated whole blood yielded the extracted total RNA. Germline loops: CDR1 SQVTM, CDR2 ANQGSEA. With 6 bases clipped from V and 2 bases from J, the junction kept 6 bases outside the gene matches. The CDR3 consists of 13 residues.

The source is a male donor in good health. Some clones in this sample may be carry-over from other donors' samples. The chain uses TRBV29-1 and TRBJ1-2; TRBD1 matches 7 bases. The sequenced material came from whole blood. This CDR3 is CSVLWDSNYGYTF. In nucleotides, the CDR3 is TGCAGCGTGCTCTGGGACAGCAACTATGGCTACACCTTC.